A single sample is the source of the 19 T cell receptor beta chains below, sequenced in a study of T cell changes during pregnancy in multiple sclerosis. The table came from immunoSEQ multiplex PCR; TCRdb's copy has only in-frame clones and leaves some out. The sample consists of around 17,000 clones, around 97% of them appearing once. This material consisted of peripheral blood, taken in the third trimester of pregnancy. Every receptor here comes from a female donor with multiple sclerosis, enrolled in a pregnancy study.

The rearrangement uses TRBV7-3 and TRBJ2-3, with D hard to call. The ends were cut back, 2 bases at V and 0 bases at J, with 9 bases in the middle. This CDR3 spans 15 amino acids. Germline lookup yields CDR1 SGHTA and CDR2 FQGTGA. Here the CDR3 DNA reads TGTGCCAGCAGCTTATCAATAACTAGCACAGATACGCAGTATTTT. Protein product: CASSLSITSTDTQYF.

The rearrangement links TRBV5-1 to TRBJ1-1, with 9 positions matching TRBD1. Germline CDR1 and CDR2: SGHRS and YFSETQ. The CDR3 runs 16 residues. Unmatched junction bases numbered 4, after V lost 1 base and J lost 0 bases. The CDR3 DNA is TGCGCCAGCAGCTTGTACGGGACAGGGTTGAACACTGAAGCTTTCTTT. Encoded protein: CASSLYGTGLNTEAFF.

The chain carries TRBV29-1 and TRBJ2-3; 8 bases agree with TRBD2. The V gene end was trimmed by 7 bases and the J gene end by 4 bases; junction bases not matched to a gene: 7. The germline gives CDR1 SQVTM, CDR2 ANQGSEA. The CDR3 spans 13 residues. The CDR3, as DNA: TGCAGCGGACGGGGGGGCTGGGCAGATACGCAGTATTTT. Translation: CSGRGGWADTQYF.

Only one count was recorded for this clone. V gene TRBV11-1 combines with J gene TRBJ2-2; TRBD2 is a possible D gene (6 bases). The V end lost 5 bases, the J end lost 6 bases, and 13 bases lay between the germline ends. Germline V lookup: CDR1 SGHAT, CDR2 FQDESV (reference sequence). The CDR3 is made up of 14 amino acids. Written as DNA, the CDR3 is TGTGCCAGCAGCACACGGGCGGGGCCCGGGGAGCTGTTTTTT. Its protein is CASSTRAGPGELFF.

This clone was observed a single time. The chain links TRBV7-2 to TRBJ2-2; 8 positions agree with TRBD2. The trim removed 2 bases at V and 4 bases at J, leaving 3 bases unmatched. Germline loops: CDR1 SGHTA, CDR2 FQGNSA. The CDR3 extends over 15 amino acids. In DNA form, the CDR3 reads TGTGCCAGCAGCTTAACGGGGGGGGTCACCGGGGAGCTGTTTTTT. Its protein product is CASSLTGGVTGELFF.

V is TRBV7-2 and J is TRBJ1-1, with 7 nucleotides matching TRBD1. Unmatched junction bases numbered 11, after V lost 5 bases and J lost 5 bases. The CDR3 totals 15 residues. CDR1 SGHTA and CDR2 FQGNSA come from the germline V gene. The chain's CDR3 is CASSRNKGASTEAFF. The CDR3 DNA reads TGTGCCAGCAGCCGAAACAAGGGGGCGTCTACTGAAGCTTTCTTT.

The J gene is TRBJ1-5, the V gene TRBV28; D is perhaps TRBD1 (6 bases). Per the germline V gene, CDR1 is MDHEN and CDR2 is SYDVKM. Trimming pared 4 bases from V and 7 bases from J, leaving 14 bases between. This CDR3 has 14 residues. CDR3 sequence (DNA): TGTGCCAGCAGTTCTTACAGGGAAAGCCAGCCCCAGCATTTT. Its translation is CASSSYRESQPQHF. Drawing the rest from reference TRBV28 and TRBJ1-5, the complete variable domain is DVKVTQSSRYLVKRTGEKVFLECVQDMDHENMFWYRQDPGLGLRLIYFSYDVKMKEKGDIPEGYSVSREKKERFSLILESASTNQTSMYLCASSSYRESQPQHFGDGTRLSIL.

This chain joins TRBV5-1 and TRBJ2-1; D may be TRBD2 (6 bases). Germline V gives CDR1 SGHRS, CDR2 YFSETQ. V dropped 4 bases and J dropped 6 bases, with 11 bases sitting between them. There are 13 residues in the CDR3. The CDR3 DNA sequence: TGCGCCAGCAGCCGGAGTAGCGGCAATGAGCAGTTCTTC. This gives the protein CASSRSSGNEQFF.

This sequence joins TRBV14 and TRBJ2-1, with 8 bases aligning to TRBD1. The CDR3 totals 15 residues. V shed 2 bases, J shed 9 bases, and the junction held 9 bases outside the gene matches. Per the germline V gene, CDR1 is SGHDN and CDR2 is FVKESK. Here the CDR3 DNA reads TGTGCCAGCAGCCAAACAGACCAGGGGGCGGGTGAGCAGTTCTTC. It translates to CASSQTDQGAGEQFF.

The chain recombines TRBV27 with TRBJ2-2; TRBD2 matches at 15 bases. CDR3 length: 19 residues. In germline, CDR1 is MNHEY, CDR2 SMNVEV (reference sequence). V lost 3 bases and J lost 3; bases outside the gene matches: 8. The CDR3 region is CASSLVGLAGGPHTGELFF. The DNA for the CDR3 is TGTGCCAGCAGTTTGGTTGGACTAGCGGGAGGGCCCCACACCGGGGAGCTGTTTTTT.

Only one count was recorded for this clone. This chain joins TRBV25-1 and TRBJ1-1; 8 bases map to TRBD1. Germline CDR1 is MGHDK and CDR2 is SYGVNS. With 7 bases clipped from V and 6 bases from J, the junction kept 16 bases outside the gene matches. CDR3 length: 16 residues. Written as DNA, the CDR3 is TGTGCCAGCAAGCTACAGGGGGGGGGAAATGTTGCTGAAGCTTTCTTT. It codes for CASKLQGGGNVAEAFF.

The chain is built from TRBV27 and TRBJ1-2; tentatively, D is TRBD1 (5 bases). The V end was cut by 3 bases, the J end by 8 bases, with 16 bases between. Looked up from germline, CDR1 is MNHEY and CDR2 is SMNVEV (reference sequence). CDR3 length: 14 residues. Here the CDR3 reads CASSFGPGLNGYTF. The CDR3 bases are TGTGCCAGCAGTTTTGGGCCGGGACTTAACGGCTACACCTTC.

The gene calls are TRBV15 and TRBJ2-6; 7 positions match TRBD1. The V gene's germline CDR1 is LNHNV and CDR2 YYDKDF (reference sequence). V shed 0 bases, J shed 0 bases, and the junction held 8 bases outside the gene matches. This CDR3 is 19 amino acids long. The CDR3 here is CATSRDFGTVSSGANVLTF. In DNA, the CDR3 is TGTGCCACCAGCAGAGATTTCGGGACAGTCAGCTCTGGGGCCAACGTCCTGACTTTC. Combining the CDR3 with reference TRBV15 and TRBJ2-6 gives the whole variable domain DAMVIQNPRYQVTQFGKPVTLSCSQTLNHNVMYWYQQKSSQAPKLLFHYYDKDFNNEADTPDNFQSRRPNTSFCFLDIRSPGLGDTAMYLCATSRDFGTVSSGANVLTFGAGSRLTVL.

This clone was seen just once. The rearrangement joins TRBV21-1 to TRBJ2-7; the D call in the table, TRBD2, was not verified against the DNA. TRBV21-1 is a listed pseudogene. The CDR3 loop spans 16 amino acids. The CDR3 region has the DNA TGTGCCAGCAGCAGATTGACTAGCGGGCACCACTACGAGCAGTACTTC. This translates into CASSRLTSGHHYEQYF.

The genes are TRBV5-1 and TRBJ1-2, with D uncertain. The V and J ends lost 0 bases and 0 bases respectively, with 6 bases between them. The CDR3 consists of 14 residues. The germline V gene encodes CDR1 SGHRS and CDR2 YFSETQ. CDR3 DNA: TGCGCCAGCAGCTTGGAAAGAGCTAACTATGGCTACACCTTC. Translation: CASSLERANYGYTF.

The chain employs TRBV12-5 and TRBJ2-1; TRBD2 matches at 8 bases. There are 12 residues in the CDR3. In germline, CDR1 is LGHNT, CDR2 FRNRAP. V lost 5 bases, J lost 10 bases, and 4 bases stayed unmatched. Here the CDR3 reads CASGTLAGEQFF. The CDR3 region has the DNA TGTGCTAGTGGTACCCTAGCGGGCGAGCAGTTCTTC.

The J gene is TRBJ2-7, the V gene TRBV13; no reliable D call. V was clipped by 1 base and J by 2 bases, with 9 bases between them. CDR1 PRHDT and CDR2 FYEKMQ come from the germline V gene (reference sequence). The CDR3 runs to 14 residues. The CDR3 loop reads CASSLAPRAYEQYF. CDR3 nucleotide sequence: TGTGCCAGCAGCTTAGCCCCCCGAGCCTACGAGCAGTACTTC.

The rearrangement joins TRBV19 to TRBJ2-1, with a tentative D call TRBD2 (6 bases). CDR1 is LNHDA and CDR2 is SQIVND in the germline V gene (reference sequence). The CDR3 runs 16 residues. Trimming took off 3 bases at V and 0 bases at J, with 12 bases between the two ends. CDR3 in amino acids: CASSIAAGGSYNEQFF. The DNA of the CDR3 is TGTGCCAGTAGTATTGCAGCGGGTGGCTCCTACAATGAGCAGTTCTTC.

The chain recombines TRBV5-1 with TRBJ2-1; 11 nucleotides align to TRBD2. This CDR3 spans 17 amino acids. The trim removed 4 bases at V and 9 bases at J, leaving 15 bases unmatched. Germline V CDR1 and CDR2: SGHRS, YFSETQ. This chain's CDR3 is CASSPGTSGLQGGEQFF. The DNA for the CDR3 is TGCGCCAGCAGCCCCGGGACTAGCGGACTACAGGGGGGTGAGCAGTTCTTC.